This TCR beta chain was documented in a study of blood T cell repertoires in COVID-19. Study as a whole: Acute-phase and convalescent COVID-19 samples originated in the United States, Italy and Spain. PBMCs, B-cell-depleted T cells, or T cells were the source of the cDNA or gDNA that made up the material.

This clone was found once. The authors' processing: Estimation of nucleated cell counts was performed using reference gene primer amplification. The repertoire was sequenced with immunoSEQ multiplex PCR; TCRdb's copy has only in-frame clones and lacks some. V and J calls and clone size are those listed in that table; D and trimming were worked out from the DNA. This table holds under 300,000 clones, 75% to 85% found once. This CDR3 spans 16 amino acids. Germline assignment: CDR1 SGDLS and CDR2 YYNGEE. The V gene lost 4 bases and the J gene lost 0 bases, with 14 bases spanning the gap. Material: peripheral blood. This clonotype was obtained from a human donor in a cohort sampled during active COVID-19. The V and J genes are TRBV9 and TRBJ2-1, with D perhaps matching TRBD2 (5 bases). The CDR3 spells CASSYLSGSSYNEQFF. The CDR3 DNA reads as TGTGCCAGCAGCTACTTGAGCGGTAGCTCCTACAATGAGCAGTTCTTC.